This T cell receptor (beta chain) was identified in a study of blood T cells in healthy people across ages. General study results and limits: Expanded clonotype changes were possibly confounded by unknown donor CMV status.

The authors ran a second PCR of about 7 to 11 cycles using a sample-barcoded 5' primer and a J-beta primer mix. Using its own MiXCR run on the 5' RACE reads, TCRdb lists one record per CDR3 protein. The table shows approximately 780,000 distinct CDR3 sequences, with roughly 25% occurring only once. Germline V lookup: CDR1 SGHTA, CDR2 FQGNSA. This CDR3 contains 15 residues. The germline V and J ends were trimmed by 5 bases and 8 bases, with 21 bases remaining between them. Approximately 9.1 milliliters was the volume of peripheral blood drawn from each donor. In this sample, this clonotype turned up a few times. Its specificity is not known. These data are also associated with another study on T cells of mothers and their children. From that paper: The M1S primer of the second PCR added sample barcodes and 2-4 random nucleotides. Sequencing got over 8.5 million TCR beta CDR3 reads from each mother and around 3 million from each child.

The specimen sequenced was blood. The TCR sequence derives from a boy younger than 18 in good health. The V gene is TRBV7-2, the J gene TRBJ1-2; D possibly corresponds to TRBD1 (5 bases). CDR3 in DNA: TGTGCCAGCAGCAAACTCCGGGACCCTGGCATGGGCTACACCTTC. The encoded protein is CASSKLRDPGMGYTF.